The rows below give T cell receptor beta chains drawn from one sample of a study of T cell responses to AZD1222 COVID-19 vaccine. The method was immunoSEQ multiplex PCR; TCRdb's version includes in-frame clones alone and lacks a portion of them. Of more than 110,000 clones in the sample, approximately 90% were seen once. The starting material was peripheral blood, obtained 28 days after the second AZD1222 dose. The receptors were sampled from an adult who received the AZD1222 COVID-19 vaccine. Each CDR3 is given with its conserved first and last residue. D genes are given only for firm matches. The size field is filled for only some rows; it gives once, few, many or a size class.

NA	13	TRBV25-1	NA	TRBJ1-5	TGTGCCAGCAGTGAAACCAACAATCAGCCCCAGCATTTT	CASSETNNQPQHF
once	16	TRBV19	NA	TRBJ1-2	TGTGCCAGTAGTATAATTATTGGGCAGGGGCAGGATGGCTACACCTTC	CASSIIIGQGQDGYTF
NA	13	TRBV7-2	NA	TRBJ1-2	TGTGCCAGCACCCCGGACAGACTCTATGGCTACACCTTC	CASTPDRLYGYTF
NA	13	TRBV30	NA	TRBJ2-7	TGTGCCTGGAGGACCCGATCAACCTACGAGCAGTACTTC	CAWRTRSTYEQYF
once	18	TRBV6-2/TRBV6-3	TRBD1	TRBJ2-6	TGTGCCAGCAGTCAGACAGGGGTTTCCCTCTCTGGGGCCAACGTCCTGACTTTC	CASSQTGVSLSGANVLTF
few	13	TRBV5-4	NA	TRBJ1-2	TGTGCCAGCAGCTTGGACAGGGACTATGGCTACACCTTC	CASSLDRDYGYTF
NA	17	TRBV2	TRBD1	TRBJ2-6	TGTGCCACCCCAGGCCCAGGGGGTATTTCTGGGGCCAACGTCCTGACTTTC	CATPGPGGISGANVLTF
few	13	TRBV11-3	NA	TRBJ1-3	TGTGCCAGCAGCTCAAGTTTCGGAAACACCATATATTTT	CASSSSFGNTIYF
NA	14	TRBV6-5	NA	TRBJ1-1	TGTGCCAGCAGTAGGGGGGCCGGGAACACTGAAGCTTTCTTT	CASSRGAGNTEAFF
NA	14	TRBV5-1	NA	TRBJ2-7	TGCGCCAGCAGCCACAGGGCGCTACTGGGCGAGCAGTACTTC	CASSHRALLGEQYF
NA	15	TRBV28	TRBD1	TRBJ2-1	TGTGCCAGCAGTTCAGGCACAGGGGTCAACAATGAGCAGTTCTTC	CASSSGTGVNNEQFF
NA	15	TRBV6-2/TRBV6-3	TRBD2	TRBJ2-7	TGTGCCAGCAGTTTAGCGGGAGGGCCTTCCTACGAGCAGTACTTC	CASSLAGGPSYEQYF
NA	11	TRBV28	NA	TRBJ1-2	TGTGCCAGCAGCCAGGGGTATGGCTACACCTTC	CASSQGYGYTF
NA	15	TRBV9	NA	TRBJ2-7	TGTGCCAGCAGCGTAGATCCTAGCGCGACCTACGAGCAGTACTTC	CASSVDPSATYEQYF
NA	13	TRBV5-6	NA	TRBJ2-5	TGTGCCAGCCATATCCCGGGGCAAGAGACCCAGTACTTC	CASHIPGQETQYF
NA	14	TRBV29-1	NA	TRBJ2-7	TGCAGCGTTGGGGTGGACAGTCTCCTTCTCGAGCAGTACTTC	CSVGVDSLLLEQYF
NA	16	TRBV5-1	TRBD1	TRBJ1-4	TGCGCCAGCAGCAGGGGACAGGGTGCCACTAATGAAAAACTGTTTTTT	CASSRGQGATNEKLFF
once	16	TRBV4-3	NA	TRBJ1-4	TGCGCCAGCAGCCAAGAAGGAGACAACTTTAATGAAAAACTGTTTTTT	CASSQEGDNFNEKLFF
NA	13	TRBV24-1	NA	TRBJ1-5	TGTGCCACCAGTGGCAGGGACGCTCAGCCCCAGCATTTT	CATSGRDAQPQHF
NA	13	TRBV7-9	NA	TRBJ2-3	TGTGCCAGCAGCTTAGGCAGGGGAGATACGCAGTATTTT	CASSLGRGDTQYF
NA	14	TRBV6-2/TRBV6-3	NA	TRBJ1-2	TGTGCCAGCAGTACACAGGACGGAAACTATGGCTACACCTTC	CASSTQDGNYGYTF
NA	17	TRBV4-2	NA	TRBJ1-3	TGTGCCAGCAGCCAAGAAGCGTCTCCCTTGTCTGGAAACACCATATATTTT	CASSQEASPLSGNTIYF
NA	13	TRBV29-1	TRBD1	TRBJ1-1	TGCAGCGTTGAAGATGACAGGGACACTGAAGCTTTCTTT	CSVEDDRDTEAFF
NA	14	TRBV7-9	NA	TRBJ2-1	TGTGCCAGCAGCCCCATGGGACGGTACAATGAGCAGTTCTTC	CASSPMGRYNEQFF
once	16	TRBV7-8	NA	TRBJ1-4	TGTGCCAGCAGCTTCTCCTCGCCAGGTGGGGGGGAAAAACTGTTTTTT	CASSFSSPGGGEKLFF
NA	17	TRBV4-3	TRBD2	TRBJ2-3	TGCGCCAGCAGCCAATCGGGTCTAGCGGATAACACAGATACGCAGTATTTT	CASSQSGLADNTDTQYF
NA	12	TRBV2	NA	TRBJ1-2	TGTGCCAGCCAATCGGCCGACTATGGCTACACCTTC	CASQSADYGYTF
NA	15	TRBV3-1/TRBV3-2	NA	TRBJ1-1	TGTGCCAGCAGCCCCCGTGGGGTGGGGAACACTGAAGCTTTCTTT	CASSPRGVGNTEAFF
NA	15	TRBV11-3	TRBD2	TRBJ2-7	TGTGCCAGCAGCTTGGAAAGCGGGAGGGCCTACGAGCAGTACTTC	CASSLESGRAYEQYF
NA	14	TRBV5-1	TRBD1	TRBJ2-7	TGCGCCAGCAGCTTGGGGGACAGTACCTACGAGCAGTACTTC	CASSLGDSTYEQYF
NA	16	TRBV5-4	TRBD1	TRBJ2-7	TGTGCCAGCAGCACCAGCTGGGACAGGGTCACCTACGAGCAGTACTTC	CASSTSWDRVTYEQYF
NA	13	TRBV12-3/TRBV12-4	TRBD1	TRBJ1-1	TGTGCCAGCAGGCGGGACAGGGACACTGAAGCTTTCTTT	CASRRDRDTEAFF
NA	15	TRBV19	NA	TRBJ1-5	TGTGCCAGTAGTATAGTGGCAGATAGCAATCAGCCCCAGCATTTT	CASSIVADSNQPQHF
NA	13	TRBV28	NA	TRBJ2-3	TGTGCCAGCAGTAAGCCTAGCACAGATACGCAGTATTTT	CASSKPSTDTQYF
NA	13	TRBV29-1	NA	TRBJ1-1	TGCAGCGGATCACAGGAACCTCGAGCTGAAGCTTTCTTT	CSGSQEPRAEAFF
NA	12	TRBV29-1	NA	TRBJ1-5	TGCAGCGTCGCGGAAGGAAATCAGCCCCAGCATTTT	CSVAEGNQPQHF
NA	17	TRBV28	NA	TRBJ2-1	TGTGCCAGCAGTTTATCAAAGGGTCAGGGACATTACAATGAGCAGTTCTTC	CASSLSKGQGHYNEQFF
NA	16	TRBV5-6	TRBD2	TRBJ2-1	TGTGCCAGCAGGCGACTAGCGGGAGGGTCCTACAATGAGCAGTTCTTC	CASRRLAGGSYNEQFF
NA	12	TRBV12-3/TRBV12-4	NA	TRBJ1-5	TGTGCCAGCTCTGTCGGCAATCAGCCCCAGCATTTT	CASSVGNQPQHF
NA	15	TRBV10-1	NA	TRBJ2-3	TGCGCCAGCAGTGAGGGGGGGACGAACACAGATACGCAGTATTTT	CASSEGGTNTDTQYF
NA	14	TRBV18	TRBD1	TRBJ1-2	TGTGCCAGCTCACCACGCTGGGACAGCTATGGCTACACCTTC	CASSPRWDSYGYTF
NA	13	TRBV27	TRBD1	TRBJ1-4	TGTGCCAGCAGTATCCACAGGGGTGAAAAACTGTTTTTT	CASSIHRGEKLFF
NA	13	TRBV5-1	NA	TRBJ2-2	TGCGCCAGCAGCTTGGCGGGAACCGGGGAGCTGTTTTTT	CASSLAGTGELFF
NA	14	TRBV7-2	NA	TRBJ1-5	TGTGCCAGCAGCTTTGCTTTGGTGGGTCAGCCCCAGCATTTT	CASSFALVGQPQHF
once	15	TRBV9	TRBD1	TRBJ1-6	TGTGCCAGCAGCGTCAGGGACAGAAATAATTCACCCCTCCACTTT	CASSVRDRNNSPLHF
NA	15	TRBV4-3	NA	TRBJ1-1	TGCGCCAGCAGCCAACACGGGGGACCGACGGTTCGAGCTTTCTTT	CASSQHGGPTVRAFF